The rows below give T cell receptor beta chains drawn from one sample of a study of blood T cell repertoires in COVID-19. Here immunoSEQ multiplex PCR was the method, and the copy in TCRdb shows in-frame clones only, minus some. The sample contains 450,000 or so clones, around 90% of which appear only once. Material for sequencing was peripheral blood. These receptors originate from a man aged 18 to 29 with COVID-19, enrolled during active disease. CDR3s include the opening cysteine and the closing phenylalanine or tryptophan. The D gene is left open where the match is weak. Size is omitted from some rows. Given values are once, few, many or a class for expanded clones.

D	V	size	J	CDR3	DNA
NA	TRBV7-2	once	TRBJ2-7	CASSLADRNKAYEQYF	TGTGCCAGCAGCTTAGCCGACAGGAATAAAGCCTACGAGCAGTACTTC
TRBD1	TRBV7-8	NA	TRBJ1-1	CASSFRQGSTEAFF	TGTGCCAGCAGCTTCCGACAGGGAAGTACTGAAGCTTTCTTT
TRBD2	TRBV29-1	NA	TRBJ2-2	CSVGFSAGEGELFF	TGCAGCGTGGGTTTTTCGGCGGGAGAGGGGGAGCTGTTTTTT
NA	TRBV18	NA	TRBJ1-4	CASSPLAGVEEKLFF	TGTGCCAGCTCACCATTAGCGGGCGTGGAGGAAAAACTGTTTTTT
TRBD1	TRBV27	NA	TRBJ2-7	CASSLVGTASYEQYF	TGTGCCAGCAGTTTAGTTGGGACAGCCTCCTACGAGCAGTACTTC
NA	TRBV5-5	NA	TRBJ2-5	CASSLLQGLGETQYF	TGTGCCAGCAGCTTACTTCAGGGGCTCGGGGAGACCCAGTACTTC
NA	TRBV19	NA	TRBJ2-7	CASSILPGSYEQYF	TGTGCCAGTAGTATTTTGCCAGGGTCCTACGAGCAGTACTTC
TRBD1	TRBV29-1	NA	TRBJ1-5	CSVGQGYNQPQHF	TGCAGCGTAGGACAGGGGTACAATCAGCCCCAGCATTTT
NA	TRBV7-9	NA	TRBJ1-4	CASRMGGNEKLFF	TGTGCCAGCAGAATGGGGGGTAATGAAAAACTGTTTTTT
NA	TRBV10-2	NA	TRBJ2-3	CASSESAGTDTQYF	TGCGCCAGCAGTGAGTCAGCGGGCACAGATACGCAGTATTTT
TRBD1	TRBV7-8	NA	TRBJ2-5	CASSLQGAGETQYF	TGTGCCAGCAGCCTACAGGGGGCGGGGGAGACCCAGTACTTC
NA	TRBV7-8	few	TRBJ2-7	CASSSTVRGLSSYEQYF	TGTGCCAGCAGTTCCACTGTCAGGGGCCTAAGCTCCTACGAGCAGTACTTC
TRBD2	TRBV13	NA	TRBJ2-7	CASSLAGTSGKVEQYF	TGTGCCAGCAGCTTGGCGGGGACTAGCGGGAAGGTCGAGCAGTACTTC